The next 27 T cell receptor beta chains were all read from a single sample in a study of cytomegalovirus exposure and HLA in healthy donors. PCR involved 60 Vbeta and 13 Jbeta primers. The data were produced by immunoSEQ multiplex PCR, yet TCRdb's version contains in-frame clones alone and is incomplete. This table has fewer than 150,000 clones, 70% to 80% appearing once. The source material was PBMCs. Receptors were obtained from a woman aged 45-59 years in good health and CMV-seronegative.

Only one count was recorded for this clone. The genes are TRBV11-2 and TRBJ1-1; D gene uncertain. Between the trimmed V and J ends, which lost 0 bases and 8 bases, there was a span of 7 bases. This CDR3 comprises 12 residues. Germline loops: CDR1 SGHAT, CDR2 FQNNGV. CDR3 coding DNA: TGTGCCAGCAGCTTAGATCGCAGAGAAGCTTTCTTT. Its protein is CASSLDRREAFF.

This sequence joins TRBV18 and TRBJ2-5; maybe TRBD1 (7 bases). Germline-derived CDR1 and CDR2 are KGHSH and LQKENI. Trimming shortened V by 3 bases and J by 1 base, and 15 bases separated the two germline ends. The CDR3 is 16 residues long. CDR3 residues: CASSPPGGRSQETQYF. The CDR3, as DNA: TGTGCCAGCTCACCTCCAGGGGGGAGATCCCAAGAGACCCAGTACTTC.

This clone has a single count. The gene calls are TRBV6-4 and TRBJ2-1, with D possibly TRBD1 on 6 matching bases. In germline, CDR1 is MRHNA, CDR2 SNTAGT. Trimming took off 0 bases at V and 6 bases at J, with 9 bases between the two ends. The CDR3 is made up of 14 amino acids. CDR3 protein: CASSDSGTFNEQFF. DNA for the CDR3: TGTGCCAGCAGTGACTCTGGGACATTCAATGAGCAGTTCTTC.

V gene TRBV2 combines with J gene TRBJ2-7; D is undetermined. V was trimmed by 7 bases and J by 1 base, leaving 14 bases between them. The CDR3 has 14 amino acids. From germline, CDR1 is SNHLY and CDR2 FYNNEI. CDR3 sequence: CASTPRVRSYEQYF. The DNA for the CDR3 is TGTGCCAGCACCCCTCGGGTACGGTCCTACGAGCAGTACTTC.

The rearrangement links TRBV27 to TRBJ2-1; a weak D match, TRBD2 (5 bases). Germline V gene data show CDR1 as MNHEY and CDR2 as SMNVEV (reference sequence). The CDR3 totals 14 residues. V gave up 3 bases and J gave up 8 bases, with 14 bases separating them. The CDR3: CASSFSARGYEQFF. DNA for the CDR3: TGTGCCAGCAGTTTTTCCGCGCGAGGGTATGAGCAGTTCTTC.

This clone has only one observation. The V call is TRBV15, the J call TRBJ1-1; weak D call: TRBD1 (6 bases). This CDR3 region has 14 residues. The ends were cut back, 7 bases at V and 7 bases at J, with 19 bases in the middle. Germline CDR1 reads LNHNV; CDR2 reads YYDKDF (reference sequence). The CDR3 sequence: CATIPGHPNGEAFF. The CDR3 bases are TGTGCCACCATTCCGGGACACCCGAACGGTGAAGCTTTCTTT.

This clone came up a few times. The chain is built from TRBV25-1 and TRBJ1-1; a weak D match, TRBD1 (6 bases). Trimming cost V 1 base and J 10 bases, with 16 bases left between them. This CDR3 has 14 amino acids. Germline lookup yields CDR1 MGHDK and CDR2 SYGVNS. CDR3 DNA: TGTGCCAGCAGTGAATCAGGGGCTCAGAGTGGAGCTTTCTTT. This sequence encodes CASSESGAQSGAFF.

This chain uses TRBV5-1 with TRBJ1-3, with D perhaps matching TRBD1 (6 bases). This CDR3 region has 14 residues. Between the trimmed V and J ends, which lost 6 bases and 0 bases, there was a span of 10 bases. From germline, CDR1 is SGHRS and CDR2 YFSETQ. The CDR3 DNA is TGCGCCAGCACTCCGACAGGCTCTGGAAACACCATATATTTT. Translation: CASTPTGSGNTIYF.

This clone was counted once. The chain has TRBV5-4 and TRBJ1-1; perhaps TRBD1 as D (6 bases). Deletions cut 0 bases from V and 6 bases from J, with 9 bases between. Germline loops: CDR1 SGHNT, CDR2 YYREEE (reference sequence). This CDR3 comprises 13 residues. The CDR3 sequence is CASSLDRDPEAFF. The CDR3 DNA reads TGTGCCAGCAGCTTGGACAGGGACCCTGAAGCTTTCTTT. The full variable domain, its missing parts supplied by reference TRBV5-4 and TRBJ1-1, is ETGVTQSPTHLIKTRGQQVTLRCSSQSGHNTVSWYQQALGQGPQFIFQYYREEENGRGNFPPRFSGLQFPNYSSELNVNALELDDSALYLCASSLDRDPEAFFGQGTRLTVV.

This clone was counted only a few times. The chain carries TRBV19 and TRBJ1-6; D is unresolved. Trimming removed 2 bases at V and 8 bases at J, with 10 bases between. CDR1 and CDR2 from the germline V gene are LNHDA and SQIVND (reference sequence). There are 14 residues in the CDR3. This chain's CDR3 is CASSINRSDSPLHF. The CDR3 DNA sequence: TGTGCCAGTAGTATAAACCGTTCGGATTCACCCCTCCACTTT.

The J gene is TRBJ2-6, the V gene TRBV2, with no clear D. The CDR3 length is 15 residues. V was pared by 2 bases and J by 3 bases, with 8 bases between. CDR1 and CDR2 from the germline V gene are SNHLY and FYNNEI. The CDR3 bases are TGTGCCAGCAGTGAATGGAGAGGTGGGGCCAACGTCCTGACTTTC. Residues: CASSEWRGGANVLTF.

This clone was observed a few times. The chain uses TRBV5-6 and TRBJ1-1; weak D call: TRBD1 (5 bases). Germline V gene sequence: CDR1 SGHDT, CDR2 YYEEEE. The V gene lost 1 base and the J gene lost 0 bases, with 10 bases spanning the gap. CDR3 length: 15 residues. CDR3 nucleotides: TGTGCCAGCAGCTTGTTAGACAGTATGAACACTGAAGCTTTCTTT. As protein: CASSLLDSMNTEAFF. The variable domain in full, completed from reference TRBV5-6 and TRBJ1-1, reads DAGVTQSPTHLIKTRGQQVTLRCSPKSGHDTVSWYQQALGQGPQFIFQYYEEEERQRGNFPDRFSGHQFPNYSSELNVNALLLGDSALYLCASSLLDSMNTEAFFGQGTRLTVV.

CDR3 bases: TGTGCCAGCTCCACCGGGACAGGGGGTGAGAATGAGCAGTTCTTC. Amino acids: CASSTGTGGENEQFF. The rearrangement uses TRBV18 and TRBJ2-1, with 11 bases fitting TRBD1. V was clipped by 6 bases and J by 7 bases; unmatched bases: 8. CDR1 KGHSH and CDR2 LQKENI come from the germline V gene. CDR3 length: 15 amino acids.

A word on this clone: The germline gene is not matched at one end of the junction; a read error may be the cause. The sample has other DNA sequences that encode this CDR3 too. J is TRBJ1-3 and V is TRBV5-1, with 7 bases matching TRBD1. CDR1 is SGHRS and CDR2 is YFSETQ in the germline V gene. The CDR3 contains 15 residues. Written as DNA, the CDR3 is TGCGCCAGCAGCTTGGGGGGACAGCAAGGAAACACCATCTATTTT. This sequence encodes CASSLGGQQGNTIYF.

As regards this clone: At one end the junction does not follow the germline gene, possibly because of a read error. The rearrangement joins TRBV4-3 to TRBJ2-5; weak D call: TRBD2 (7 bases). Germline CDR1 is LGHNA and CDR2 is YSLEER. CDR3 size: 16 residues. The CDR3 DNA sequence: TGCACCAGCAGCCAAGAATTCGGGGGGCTAGGGGAGACCCAGTACTTC. The encoded protein is CTSSQEFGGLGETQYF.

The chain employs TRBV4-2 and TRBJ1-1; D is ambiguous. This CDR3 contains 13 residues. Trimming shortened V by 3 bases and J by 5 bases, and 10 bases separated the two germline ends. The germline V gene has CDR1 LGHNA and CDR2 YNFKEQ. CDR3 amino acids: CASSHVGVTEAFF. CDR3 coding DNA: TGTGCCAGCAGCCATGTAGGAGTGACTGAAGCTTTCTTT.

This clone turned up a few times. J is TRBJ2-3 and V is TRBV18; D is perhaps TRBD2 (6 bases). Germline assignment: CDR1 KGHSH and CDR2 LQKENI. The length of the CDR3 is 14 residues. The V gene lost 4 bases and the J gene lost 1 base, with 9 bases spanning the gap. In DNA form, the CDR3 reads TGTGCCAGCTCACTCGGCGGGGGCACAGATACGCAGTATTTT. Translated: CASSLGGGTDTQYF.

The V gene is TRBV5-8, the J gene TRBJ1-1; the match to TRBD1 covers 8 bases. The CDR3 has 17 residues. J lost 1 base, V lost 1 base, and 9 bases had no gene match. The germline V gene encodes CDR1 SGHTS and CDR2 YDEGEE. CDR3: CASSLSFWTGPNTEAFF. The CDR3 DNA sequence: TGTGCCAGCAGCTTGTCTTTTTGGACAGGGCCGAACACTGAAGCTTTCTTT.

This chain connects TRBV29-1 to TRBJ1-1, with a weak D call TRBD1 (5 bases). V lost 5 bases and J 3 bases, leaving 16 bases between the germline ends. The CDR3 runs 14 residues. Germline V gene data show CDR1 as SQVTM and CDR2 as ANQGSEA. The CDR3: CSVFGHIRDTEAFF. In DNA, the CDR3 is TGCAGCGTTTTTGGGCATATCAGGGACACTGAAGCTTTCTTT.

The chain uses TRBV11-3 and TRBJ2-1; TRBD2 agrees at 15 bases. The trim removed 5 bases at V and 8 bases at J, leaving 10 bases unmatched. CDR1 SGHNT and CDR2 YENEEA come from the germline V gene. The CDR3 is 17 amino acids. CDR3 protein: CASSLRTSGGVVYEQFF. As DNA, the CDR3 is TGTGCCAGCAGCCTAAGGACTAGCGGGGGGGTAGTTTATGAGCAGTTCTTC.

The genes are TRBV5-1 and TRBJ1-3, with unresolved D. Germline lookup yields CDR1 SGHRS and CDR2 YFSETQ. V was trimmed by 4 bases and J by 0 bases, leaving 11 bases between them. There are 15 residues in the CDR3. In nucleotides, the CDR3 is TGCGCCAGCAGCCCGCGTTTTGGCTCTGGAAACACCATATATTTT. This sequence encodes CASSPRFGSGNTIYF.

This clone came up once. CDR3 loop: CASSFSGGAGETQYF. The CDR3 nucleotides read TGTGCCAGCAGCTTTAGCGGGGGGGCCGGGGAGACCCAGTACTTC. V gene TRBV7-2 combines with J gene TRBJ2-5, with 11 positions matching TRBD2. The junction had 5 bases not matched to a gene; V was cut back by 3 bases and J by 5 bases. CDR3 size: 15 residues. The germline CDR1 and CDR2 sequences are SGHTA and FQGNSA.

This chain links TRBV7-9 with TRBJ2-3; 14 bases are a match to TRBD2. The CDR3 totals 18 residues. The trim removed 4 bases at V and 1 base at J, leaving 7 bases unmatched. Germline loops: CDR1 SEHNR, CDR2 FQNEAQ (reference sequence). Written as DNA, the CDR3 is TGTGCCAGCAGCTGGAGACTAGCGGGGGGGCCGGGCACAGATACGCAGTATTTT. It translates to CASSWRLAGGPGTDTQYF.

CDR3 in DNA: TGTGCCAGCAGCAATGGGGCAGGACGGACCTCATCTGGGGCCAACGTCCTGACTTTC. Protein product: CASSNGAGRTSSGANVLTF. V gene TRBV7-6 combines with J gene TRBJ2-6; the D gene is possibly TRBD1 (5 bases). The CDR3 is 19 amino acids. Looked up from germline, CDR1 is SGHVS and CDR2 is FNYEAQ. Between the trimmed V and J ends, which lost 5 bases and 1 base, there was a span of 21 bases.

The CDR3 DNA reads as TGCGCCAGCAGCCGAAAGACAGCCGCTAATTCACCCCTCCACTTT. Translating it yields CASSRKTAANSPLHF. This rearrangement joins TRBV4-3 to TRBJ1-6; possible D gene TRBD1, 5 bases. This CDR3 has 15 amino acids. The germline V gene encodes CDR1 LGHNA and CDR2 YSLEER. V lost 4 bases to trimming and J lost 6 bases, with 13 bases between them.

The rearrangement uses TRBV7-8 and TRBJ1-2; 9 nucleotides line up with TRBD1. Trimming took 3 bases from V and 4 from J; bases not matched to a gene: 6. Looked up from germline, CDR1 is SGHVS and CDR2 is FQNEAQ. There are 15 residues in the CDR3. The CDR3 here is CASSFRDRVFYGYTF. CDR3 nucleotide sequence: TGTGCCAGCAGCTTCCGGGACAGGGTATTCTATGGCTACACCTTC. Supplemented by reference TRBV7-8 and TRBJ1-2, the full variable domain reads GAGVSQSPRYKVAKRGQDVALRCDPISGHVSLFWYQQALGQGPEFLTYFQNEAQLDKSGLPSDRFFAERPEGSVSTLKIQRTQQEDSAVYLCASSFRDRVFYGYTFGSGTRLTVV.

The V call is TRBV13, the J call TRBJ2-1, with D maybe TRBD1 (6 bases). CDR1 and CDR2 (germline): PRHDT, FYEKMQ (reference sequence). The CDR3 is 14 amino acids. V gave up 5 bases and J gave up 4 bases, with 12 bases separating them. The CDR3 spells CASSPRTEYNEQFF. CDR3 in DNA: TGTGCCAGCAGCCCCCGGACAGAGTACAATGAGCAGTTCTTC.